The entry below gives a single TCR beta chain sequence along with its context. Antigen specificity is unknown. Germline V lookup: CDR1 MNHEY, CDR2 SMNVEV (reference sequence). The CDR3 length is 13 residues. V was clipped by 5 bases and J by 7 bases; unmatched bases: 6. MiXCR, applied by TCRdb to the reads, yields one record per CDR3 protein. Among about 740,000 distinct CDR3 sequences listed, approximately 34% were seen once. The sample belongs to a study of T cell repertoires in cytomegalovirus infection. The overall study: CMV infection plus the matching HLA type was flagged by public TCR beta signatures.

General study points: Pooled public TCR beta family frequency picked out CMV carriers with the relevant HLA. There were HLA-C-restricted CMV-specific TCR beta clonotypes dominating the ex vivo response.

The sample comprised PBMCs. The rearrangement links TRBV27 to TRBJ2-7, with 9 bases aligning to TRBD1. The TCR comes from a human donor in good health (CMV status not recorded). Some clones in this sample may be carry-over from other donors' samples. In DNA form, the CDR3 reads TGTGCCAGCAGTCCCGGGACAGGGTGGGAGCAGTACTTC. Its translation: CASSPGTGWEQYF.